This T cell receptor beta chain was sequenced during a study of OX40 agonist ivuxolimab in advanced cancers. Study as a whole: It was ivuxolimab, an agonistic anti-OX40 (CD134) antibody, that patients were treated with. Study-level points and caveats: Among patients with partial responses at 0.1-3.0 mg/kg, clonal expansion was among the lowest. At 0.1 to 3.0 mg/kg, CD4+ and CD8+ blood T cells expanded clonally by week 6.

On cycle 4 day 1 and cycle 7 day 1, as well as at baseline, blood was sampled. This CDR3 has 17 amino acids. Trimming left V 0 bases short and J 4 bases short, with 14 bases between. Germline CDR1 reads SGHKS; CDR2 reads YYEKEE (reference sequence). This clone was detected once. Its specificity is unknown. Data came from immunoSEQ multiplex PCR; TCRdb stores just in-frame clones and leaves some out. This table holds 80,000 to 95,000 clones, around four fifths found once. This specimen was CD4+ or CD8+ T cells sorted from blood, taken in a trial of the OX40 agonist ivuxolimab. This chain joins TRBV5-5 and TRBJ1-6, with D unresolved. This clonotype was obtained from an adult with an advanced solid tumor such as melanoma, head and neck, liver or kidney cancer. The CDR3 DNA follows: TGTGCCAGCAGCTTGGCTTTGCGGGGATTGTATAATTCACCCCTCCACTTT. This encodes CASSLALRGLYNSPLHF.